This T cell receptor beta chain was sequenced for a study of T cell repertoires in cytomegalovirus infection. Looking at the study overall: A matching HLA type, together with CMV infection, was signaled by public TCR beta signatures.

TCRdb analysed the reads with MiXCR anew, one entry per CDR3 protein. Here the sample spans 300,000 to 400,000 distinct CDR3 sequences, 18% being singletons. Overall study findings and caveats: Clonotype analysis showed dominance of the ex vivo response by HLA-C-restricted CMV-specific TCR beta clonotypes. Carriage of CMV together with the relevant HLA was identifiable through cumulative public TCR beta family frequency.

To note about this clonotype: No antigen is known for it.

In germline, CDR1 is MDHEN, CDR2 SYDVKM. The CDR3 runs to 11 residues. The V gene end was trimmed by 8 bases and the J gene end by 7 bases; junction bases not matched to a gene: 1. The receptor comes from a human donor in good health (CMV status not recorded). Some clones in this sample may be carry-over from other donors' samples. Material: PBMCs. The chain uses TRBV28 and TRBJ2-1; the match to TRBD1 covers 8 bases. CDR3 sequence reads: CASGQGNEQFF. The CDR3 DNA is TGTGCCAGCGGACAGGGAAATGAGCAGTTCTTC.